This T cell receptor beta chain originates from a study of blood T cells in healthy people across ages. Study in general: Template-switching capture recovered about one barcoded beta molecule per two T cells. Study results and limitations: Diversity of TCR beta per million T cells declined in a roughly linear way with age. Estimated diversity across one million T cells was deemed an underestimate.

As concerns this clonotype: Its antigen is still unknown.

V shed 1 base and J 3 bases; nucleotides not matched to a gene: 12. The CDR3 extends over 18 amino acids. A sample-barcoded 5' primer and a J-beta primer mix were used in a second PCR of about 7 to 11 cycles. TCRdb reprocessed the 5' RACE reads via MiXCR and lists one record per CDR3 protein. The table includes 1,800,000 or so distinct CDR3 sequences, about two fifths detected once. This TCR was recovered from a human donor in good health. J is TRBJ1-1 and V is TRBV12-3 or TRBV12-4, with TRBD1 matching over 9 bases. What was sequenced was blood. The CDR3 DNA follows: TGTGCCAGCAGTTTAGGACCGGGACAGGGTGCACGTTACACTGAAGCTTTCTTT. Translated, it gives CASSLGPGQGARYTEAFF.